This TCR beta chain is from a study of radiation and T cells in renal cell carcinoma. Stated time point: baseline pretreatment blood. Described treatment: 15 Gy SBRT to primary tumor, nephrectomy 4 weeks later. Clear cell pathology was present in this patient's renal cell carcinoma. V was pared by 7 bases and J by 8 bases, with 4 bases of the junction left unmatched. The V gene's germline CDR1 is GTSNPN and CDR2 SVGIG (reference sequence). The CDR3 has 11 amino acids. Generated by immunoSEQ multiplex PCR, the TCRdb table keeps only in-frame clones and is missing some. The table shows about 150,000 clones, with roughly 90% occurring only once.

This sequence originates from a woman in her seventies with renal cell carcinoma. V gene TRBV30 combines with J gene TRBJ1-2; 10 bases map to TRBD1. Material: blood, obtained from a patient whose treatment included radiotherapy and nephrectomy. CDR3 in DNA: TGTGCCTCTCGGGACAGGGGCGGCTACACCTTC. Translated, it gives CASRDRGGYTF.